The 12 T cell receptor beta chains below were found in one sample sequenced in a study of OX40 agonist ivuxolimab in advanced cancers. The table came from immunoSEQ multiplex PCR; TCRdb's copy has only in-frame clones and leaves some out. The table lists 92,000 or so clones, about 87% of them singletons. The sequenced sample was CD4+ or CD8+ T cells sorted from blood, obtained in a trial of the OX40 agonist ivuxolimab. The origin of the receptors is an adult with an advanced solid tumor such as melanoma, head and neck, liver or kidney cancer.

As DNA, the CDR3 is TGTGCCAGCAGCGATCCGGGACAGGGGAACACTGAAGCTTTCTTT. The encoded protein is CASSDPGQGNTEAFF. This chain connects TRBV5-4 to TRBJ1-1; 9 bases are shared with TRBD1. The CDR3 is made up of 15 amino acids. V dropped 4 bases and J dropped 1; count of bases not matched to a gene: 5. Germline V gene sequence: CDR1 SGHNT, CDR2 YYREEE (reference sequence).

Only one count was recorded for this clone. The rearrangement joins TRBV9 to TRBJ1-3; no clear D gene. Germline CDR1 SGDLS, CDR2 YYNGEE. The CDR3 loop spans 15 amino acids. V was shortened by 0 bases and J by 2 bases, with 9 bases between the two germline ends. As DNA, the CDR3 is TGTGCCAGCAGCGTAGAGGGCGGTACTGGAAACACCATATATTTT. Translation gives CASSVEGGTGNTIYF. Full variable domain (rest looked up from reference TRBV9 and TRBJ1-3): DSGVTQTPKHLITATGQRVTLRCSPRSGDLSVYWYQQSLDQGLQFLIQYYNGEERAKGNILERFSAQQFPDLHSELNLSSLELGDSALYFCASSVEGGTGNTIYFGEGSWLTVV.

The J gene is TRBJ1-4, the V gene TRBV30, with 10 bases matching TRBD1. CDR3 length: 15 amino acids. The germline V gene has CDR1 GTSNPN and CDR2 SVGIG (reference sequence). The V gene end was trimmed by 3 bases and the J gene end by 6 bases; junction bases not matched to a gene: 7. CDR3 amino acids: CAWSRTGTGDEKLFF. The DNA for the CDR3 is TGTGCCTGGAGCCGAACCGGGACAGGGGATGAAAAACTGTTTTTT.

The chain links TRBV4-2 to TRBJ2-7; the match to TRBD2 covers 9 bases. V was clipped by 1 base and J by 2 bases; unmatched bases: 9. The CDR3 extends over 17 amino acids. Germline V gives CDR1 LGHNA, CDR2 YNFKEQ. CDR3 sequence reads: CASSQVLAGTVPYEQYF. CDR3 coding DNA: TGTGCCAGCAGCCAAGTACTAGCGGGTACCGTCCCCTACGAGCAGTACTTC.

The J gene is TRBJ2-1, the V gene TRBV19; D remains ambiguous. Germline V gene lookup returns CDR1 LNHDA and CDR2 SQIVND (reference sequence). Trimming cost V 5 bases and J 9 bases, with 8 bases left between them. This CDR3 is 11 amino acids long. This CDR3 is CASSWLAEQFF. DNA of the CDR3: TGTGCCAGTAGTTGGTTAGCTGAGCAGTTCTTC. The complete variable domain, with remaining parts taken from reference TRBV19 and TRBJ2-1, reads DGGITQSPKYLFRKEGQNVTLSCEQNLNHDAMYWYRQDPGQGLRLIYYSQIVNDFQKGDIAEGYSVSREKKESFPLTVTSAQKNPTAFYLCASSWLAEQFFGPGTRLTVL.

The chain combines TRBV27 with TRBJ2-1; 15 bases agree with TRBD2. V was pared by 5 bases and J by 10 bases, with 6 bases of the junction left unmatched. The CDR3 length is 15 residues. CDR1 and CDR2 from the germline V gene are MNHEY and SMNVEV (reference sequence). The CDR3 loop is CASSHRTSGRVEQFF. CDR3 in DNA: TGTGCCAGCAGTCATAGGACTAGCGGGAGGGTCGAGCAGTTCTTC.

CDR3 bases: TGTGCCAGCAGTGGACTAGCGGGAGACACCGGGGAGCTGTTTTTT. This encodes CASSGLAGDTGELFF. The chain combines TRBV6-1 with TRBJ2-2, with TRBD2 matching over 12 bases. Looked up from germline, CDR1 is MNHNS and CDR2 is SASEGT. This CDR3 region has 15 residues. The V gene end was trimmed by 4 bases and the J gene end by 3 bases; junction bases not matched to a gene: 0.

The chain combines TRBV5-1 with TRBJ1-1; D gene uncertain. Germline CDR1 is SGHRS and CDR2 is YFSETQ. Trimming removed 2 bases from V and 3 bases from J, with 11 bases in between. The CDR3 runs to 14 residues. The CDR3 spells CASSFTGLDTEAFF. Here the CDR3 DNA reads TGCGCCAGCAGCTTCACCGGTTTGGACACTGAAGCTTTCTTT.

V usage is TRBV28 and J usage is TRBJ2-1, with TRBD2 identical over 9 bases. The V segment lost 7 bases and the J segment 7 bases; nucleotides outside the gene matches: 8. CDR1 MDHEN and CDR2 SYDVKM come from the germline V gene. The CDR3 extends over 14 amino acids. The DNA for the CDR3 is TGTGCCAGCACCTCCGGGACTAGCCATAATGAGCAGTTCTTC. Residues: CASTSGTSHNEQFF.

CDR3 loop: CAISEEARTEAFF. DNA of the CDR3: TGTGCCATCAGTGAGGAGGCGCGGACTGAAGCTTTCTTT. The gene calls are TRBV10-3 and TRBJ1-1; D is undetermined. Germline V lookup: CDR1 ENHRY, CDR2 SYGVKD. This CDR3 has 13 residues. V was clipped by 2 bases and J by 5 bases, with 9 bases between them.

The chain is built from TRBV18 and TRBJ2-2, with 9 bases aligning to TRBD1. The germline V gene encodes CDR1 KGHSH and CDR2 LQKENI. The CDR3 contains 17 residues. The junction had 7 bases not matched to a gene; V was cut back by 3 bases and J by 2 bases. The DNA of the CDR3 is TGTGCCAGCTCACCGTCCCGGGACAGGGTCAACACCGGGGAGCTGTTTTTT. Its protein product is CASSPSRDRVNTGELFF.

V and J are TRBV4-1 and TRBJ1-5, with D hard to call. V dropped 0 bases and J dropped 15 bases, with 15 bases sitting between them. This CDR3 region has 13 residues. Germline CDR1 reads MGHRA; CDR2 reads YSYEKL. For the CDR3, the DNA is TGCGCCAGCAGCCAAGATGTCGAGGGTGCCGGGCATTTT. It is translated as CASSQDVEGAGHF.